The 15 T cell receptor beta chains below all came from one sample that was sequenced in a study of CD8 T cells in Susac syndrome. Reverse transcription used about 0.45 to 1 ug RNA and random hexamers. TCRdb re-called the immunoSEQ multiplex PCR reads with MiXCR, one entry per CDR3 protein. The sample records approximately 25,000 distinct CDR3 sequences, around 93% being singletons. Sequences were obtained from CD8+ T cells from PBMCs. The receptors stem from a human donor with Susac syndrome.

This clonotype was seen once. This sequence joins TRBV25-1 and TRBJ1-2, with 11 bases aligning to TRBD1. The CDR3 has 14 amino acids. The germline V gene has CDR1 MGHDK and CDR2 SYGVNS. The junction had 9 bases not matched to a gene; V was cut back by 9 bases and J by 6 bases. Here the CDR3 reads CASRFGQGANGYTF. The CDR3 bases are TGTGCCAGTCGCTTCGGACAGGGGGCGAATGGCTACACCTTC.

The V call is TRBV28, the J call TRBJ2-2; D uncertain. Germline V CDR1 and CDR2: MDHEN, SYDVKM. CDR3 length: 14 amino acids. V lost 5 bases and J 6 bases, leaving 13 bases between the germline ends. CDR3 sequence: CASSPPLFAGELFF. In DNA, the CDR3 is TGTGCCAGCAGTCCCCCCTTGTTTGCCGGGGAGCTGTTTTTT.

The V and J genes are TRBV6-5 and TRBJ1-6, with 7 nucleotides matching TRBD1. The germline V gene has CDR1 MNHEY and CDR2 SVGAGI. With 0 bases clipped from V and 9 bases from J, the junction kept 5 bases outside the gene matches. This CDR3 comprises 15 residues. The CDR3 DNA follows: TGTGCCAGCAGTTACTCGCAACAGGGGAGTTCACCCCTCCACTTT. This encodes CASSYSQQGSSPLHF.

This chain connects TRBV15 to TRBJ1-4; D might be TRBD1 (6 bases). Germline values: CDR1 LNHNV, CDR2 YYDKDF (reference sequence). V lost 5 bases, J lost 5 bases, and 15 bases lay in between. This CDR3 is built from 15 residues. The CDR3 here is CATSRRGSRNEKLFF. In nucleotides, the CDR3 is TGTGCCACCAGCCGCAGGGGCAGCAGAAATGAAAAACTGTTTTTT.

The chain carries TRBV7-6 and TRBJ2-3; D gene unclear. V was trimmed by 0 bases and J by 4 bases, leaving 8 bases between them. CDR1 and CDR2 (germline): SGHVS, FNYEAQ. The CDR3 is 14 amino acids. The CDR3 loop is CASSLASGSDTQYF. DNA for the CDR3: TGTGCCAGCAGCTTAGCATCAGGTTCAGATACGCAGTATTTT.

J is TRBJ1-6 and V is TRBV6-5; D gene uncertain. Germline CDR1 is MNHEY and CDR2 is SVGAGI. V lost 0 bases, J lost 6 bases, and 3 bases lay in between. This CDR3 comprises 13 residues. The CDR3 protein is CASSYSSNSPLHF. In DNA form, the CDR3 reads TGTGCCAGCAGTTACTCGTCTAATTCACCCCTCCACTTT.

The rearrangement links TRBV29-1 to TRBJ2-6; D uncertain. Germline CDR1 is SQVTM and CDR2 is ANQGSEA. The V end was cut by 4 bases, the J end by 1 base, with 11 bases between. CDR3 length: 15 residues. CDR3 in amino acids: CSVATRSSGANVLTF. For the CDR3, the DNA is TGCAGCGTTGCAACCCGTTCGTCTGGGGCCAACGTCCTGACTTTC.

The rearrangement joins TRBV4-1 to TRBJ2-7, with 9 positions matching TRBD1. Unmatched junction bases numbered 6, after V lost 3 bases and J lost 0 bases. Germline CDR1 is MGHRA and CDR2 is YSYEKL. This CDR3 region has 16 residues. The CDR3 region has the DNA TGCGCCAGCAGCCAGGGACAGGGTTTAGACTCCTACGAGCAGTACTTC. Its protein is CASSQGQGLDSYEQYF.

The chain couples TRBV18 to TRBJ2-5; possible D gene TRBD2, 5 bases. The CDR3 totals 17 residues. Germline V gene data show CDR1 as KGHSH and CDR2 as LQKENI. V was shortened by 2 bases and J by 2 bases, with 18 bases between the two germline ends. The CDR3 sequence is CASSPIRGPKSQETQYF. In nucleotides, the CDR3 is TGTGCCAGCTCACCAATCCGAGGGCCCAAATCGCAAGAGACCCAGTACTTC.

The rearrangement links TRBV6-5 to TRBJ2-1; D unclear. CDR1 is MNHEY and CDR2 is SVGAGI in the germline V gene. The length of the CDR3 is 13 residues. Between the trimmed V and J ends, which lost 0 bases and 3 bases, there was a span of 3 bases. The CDR3 DNA follows: TGTGCCAGCAGTTACTCGGACTACAATGAGCAGTTCTTC. Encoded protein: CASSYSDYNEQFF.

Concerning this clonotype itself: Sequence at one end of the junction differs from germline and may be a read error. The chain carries TRBV9 and TRBJ2-2; the match to TRBD1 covers 10 bases. This CDR3 has 17 amino acids. Germline V CDR1 and CDR2: SGDLS, YYNGEE. The CDR3 nucleotides read TGTGCCTGCAGCGTTTCTCGGGACAGGGGGAACACCGGGGAGCTGTTTTTT. Its translation: CACSVSRDRGNTGELFF.

V usage is TRBV2 and J usage is TRBJ2-1, with a tentative D call TRBD2 (5 bases). The germline V and J ends were trimmed by 8 bases and 1 base, with 18 bases remaining between them. Germline assignment: CDR1 SNHLY and CDR2 FYNNEI. The CDR3 totals 16 residues. This chain's CDR3 is CASWNMDPGSYNEQFF. CDR3 nucleotide sequence: TGTGCCAGCTGGAATATGGACCCGGGGTCCTACAATGAGCAGTTCTTC.

The chain is built from TRBV13 and TRBJ2-7; D is perhaps TRBD1 (8 bases). With 5 bases removed from V and 2 bases from J, the gap between germline ends came to 13 bases. The CDR3 extends over 14 amino acids. Germline values: CDR1 PRHDT, CDR2 FYEKMQ (reference sequence). CDR3 sequence: CASSHRGGPYEQYF. CDR3 coding DNA: TGTGCCAGCAGCCACAGGGGGGGGCCCTACGAGCAGTACTTC.

V gene TRBV7-9 combines with J gene TRBJ1-1; possible D gene TRBD1, 5 bases. The CDR3 is 13 residues long. Per the germline V gene, CDR1 is SEHNR and CDR2 is FQNEAQ (reference sequence). The V and J ends lost 3 bases and 10 bases respectively, with 15 bases between them. CDR3 sequence: CASSLGPGGGAFF. In nucleotides, the CDR3 is TGTGCCAGCAGCTTGGGACCTGGCGGGGGAGCTTTCTTT. The full variable domain, rest sourced from reference TRBV7-9 and TRBJ1-1, is DTGVSQNPRHKITKRGQNVTFRCDPISEHNRLYWYRQTLGQGPEFLTYFQNEAQLEKSRLLSDRFSAERPKGSFSTLEIQRTEQGDSAMYLCASSLGPGGGAFFGQGTRLTVV.

V usage is TRBV2 and J usage is TRBJ2-3; 10 nucleotides line up with TRBD2. CDR3 length: 15 amino acids. Germline lookup yields CDR1 SNHLY and CDR2 FYNNEI. The junction had 2 bases not matched to a gene; V was cut back by 4 bases and J by 1 base. The CDR3 sequence: CASSASGGRTDTQYF. The CDR3, as DNA: TGTGCCAGCAGTGCTAGCGGGGGACGCACAGATACGCAGTATTTT.